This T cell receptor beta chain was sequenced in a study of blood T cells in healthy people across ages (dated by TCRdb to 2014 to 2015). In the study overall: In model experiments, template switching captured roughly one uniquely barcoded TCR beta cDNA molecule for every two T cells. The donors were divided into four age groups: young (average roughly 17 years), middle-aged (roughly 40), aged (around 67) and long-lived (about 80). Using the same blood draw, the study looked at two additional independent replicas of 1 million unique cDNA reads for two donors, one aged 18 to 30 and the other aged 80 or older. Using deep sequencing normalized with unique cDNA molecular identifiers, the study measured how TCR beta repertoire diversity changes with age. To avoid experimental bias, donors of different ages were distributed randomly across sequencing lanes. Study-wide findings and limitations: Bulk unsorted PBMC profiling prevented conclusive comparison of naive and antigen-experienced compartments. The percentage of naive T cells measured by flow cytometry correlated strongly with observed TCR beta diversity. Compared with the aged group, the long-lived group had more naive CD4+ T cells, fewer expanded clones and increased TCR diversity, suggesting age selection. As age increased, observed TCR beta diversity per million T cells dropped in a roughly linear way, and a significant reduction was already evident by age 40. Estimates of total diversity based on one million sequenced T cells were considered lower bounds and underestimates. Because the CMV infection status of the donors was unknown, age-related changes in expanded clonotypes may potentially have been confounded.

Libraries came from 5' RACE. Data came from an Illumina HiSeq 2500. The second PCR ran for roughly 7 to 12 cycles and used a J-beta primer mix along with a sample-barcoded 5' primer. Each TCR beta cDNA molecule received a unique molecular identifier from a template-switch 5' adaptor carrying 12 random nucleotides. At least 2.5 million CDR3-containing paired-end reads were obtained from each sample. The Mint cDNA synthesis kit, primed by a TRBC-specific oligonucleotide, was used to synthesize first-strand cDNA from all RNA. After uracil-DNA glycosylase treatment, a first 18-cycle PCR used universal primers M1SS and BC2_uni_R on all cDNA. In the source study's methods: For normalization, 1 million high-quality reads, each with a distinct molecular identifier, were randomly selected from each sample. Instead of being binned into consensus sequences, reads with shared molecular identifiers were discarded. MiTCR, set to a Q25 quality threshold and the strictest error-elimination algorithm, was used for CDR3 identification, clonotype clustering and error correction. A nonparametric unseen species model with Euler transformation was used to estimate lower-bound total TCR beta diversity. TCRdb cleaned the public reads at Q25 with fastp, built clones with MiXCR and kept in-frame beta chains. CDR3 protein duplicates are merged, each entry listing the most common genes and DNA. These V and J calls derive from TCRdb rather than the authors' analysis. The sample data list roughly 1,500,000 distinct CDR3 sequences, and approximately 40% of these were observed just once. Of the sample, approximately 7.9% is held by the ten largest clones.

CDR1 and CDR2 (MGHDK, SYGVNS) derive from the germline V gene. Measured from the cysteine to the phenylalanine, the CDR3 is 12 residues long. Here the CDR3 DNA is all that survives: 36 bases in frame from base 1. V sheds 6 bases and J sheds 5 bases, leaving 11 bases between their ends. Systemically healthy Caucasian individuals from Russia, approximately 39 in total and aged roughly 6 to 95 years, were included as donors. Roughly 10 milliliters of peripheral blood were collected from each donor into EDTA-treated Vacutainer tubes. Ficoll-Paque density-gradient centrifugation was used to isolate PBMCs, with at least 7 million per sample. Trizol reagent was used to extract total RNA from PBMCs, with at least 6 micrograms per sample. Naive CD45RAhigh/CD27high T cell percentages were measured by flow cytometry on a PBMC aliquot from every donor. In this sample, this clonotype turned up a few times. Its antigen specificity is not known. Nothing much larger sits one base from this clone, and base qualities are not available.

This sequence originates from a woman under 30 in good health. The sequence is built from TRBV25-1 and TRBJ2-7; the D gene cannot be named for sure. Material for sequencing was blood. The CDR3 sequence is CASSQDLHEQYF. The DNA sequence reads TGTGCCAGCAGCCAGGACCTCCACGAGCAGTACTTC.